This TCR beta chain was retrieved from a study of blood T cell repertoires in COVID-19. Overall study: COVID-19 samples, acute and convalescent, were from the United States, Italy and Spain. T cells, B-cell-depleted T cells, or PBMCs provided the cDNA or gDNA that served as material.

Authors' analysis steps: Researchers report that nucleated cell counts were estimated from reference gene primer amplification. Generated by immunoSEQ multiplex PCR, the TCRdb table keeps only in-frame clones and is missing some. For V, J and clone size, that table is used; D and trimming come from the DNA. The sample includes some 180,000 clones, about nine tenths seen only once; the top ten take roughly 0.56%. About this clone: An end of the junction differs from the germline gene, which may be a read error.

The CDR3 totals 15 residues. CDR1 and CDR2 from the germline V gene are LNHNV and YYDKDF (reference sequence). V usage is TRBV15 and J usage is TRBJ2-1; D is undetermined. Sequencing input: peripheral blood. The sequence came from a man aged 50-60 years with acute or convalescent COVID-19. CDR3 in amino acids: CATSRETFNYNEQFF. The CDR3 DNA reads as TGTGCCACCAGCCGAGAGACTTTTAACTACAATGAGCAGTTCTTC.